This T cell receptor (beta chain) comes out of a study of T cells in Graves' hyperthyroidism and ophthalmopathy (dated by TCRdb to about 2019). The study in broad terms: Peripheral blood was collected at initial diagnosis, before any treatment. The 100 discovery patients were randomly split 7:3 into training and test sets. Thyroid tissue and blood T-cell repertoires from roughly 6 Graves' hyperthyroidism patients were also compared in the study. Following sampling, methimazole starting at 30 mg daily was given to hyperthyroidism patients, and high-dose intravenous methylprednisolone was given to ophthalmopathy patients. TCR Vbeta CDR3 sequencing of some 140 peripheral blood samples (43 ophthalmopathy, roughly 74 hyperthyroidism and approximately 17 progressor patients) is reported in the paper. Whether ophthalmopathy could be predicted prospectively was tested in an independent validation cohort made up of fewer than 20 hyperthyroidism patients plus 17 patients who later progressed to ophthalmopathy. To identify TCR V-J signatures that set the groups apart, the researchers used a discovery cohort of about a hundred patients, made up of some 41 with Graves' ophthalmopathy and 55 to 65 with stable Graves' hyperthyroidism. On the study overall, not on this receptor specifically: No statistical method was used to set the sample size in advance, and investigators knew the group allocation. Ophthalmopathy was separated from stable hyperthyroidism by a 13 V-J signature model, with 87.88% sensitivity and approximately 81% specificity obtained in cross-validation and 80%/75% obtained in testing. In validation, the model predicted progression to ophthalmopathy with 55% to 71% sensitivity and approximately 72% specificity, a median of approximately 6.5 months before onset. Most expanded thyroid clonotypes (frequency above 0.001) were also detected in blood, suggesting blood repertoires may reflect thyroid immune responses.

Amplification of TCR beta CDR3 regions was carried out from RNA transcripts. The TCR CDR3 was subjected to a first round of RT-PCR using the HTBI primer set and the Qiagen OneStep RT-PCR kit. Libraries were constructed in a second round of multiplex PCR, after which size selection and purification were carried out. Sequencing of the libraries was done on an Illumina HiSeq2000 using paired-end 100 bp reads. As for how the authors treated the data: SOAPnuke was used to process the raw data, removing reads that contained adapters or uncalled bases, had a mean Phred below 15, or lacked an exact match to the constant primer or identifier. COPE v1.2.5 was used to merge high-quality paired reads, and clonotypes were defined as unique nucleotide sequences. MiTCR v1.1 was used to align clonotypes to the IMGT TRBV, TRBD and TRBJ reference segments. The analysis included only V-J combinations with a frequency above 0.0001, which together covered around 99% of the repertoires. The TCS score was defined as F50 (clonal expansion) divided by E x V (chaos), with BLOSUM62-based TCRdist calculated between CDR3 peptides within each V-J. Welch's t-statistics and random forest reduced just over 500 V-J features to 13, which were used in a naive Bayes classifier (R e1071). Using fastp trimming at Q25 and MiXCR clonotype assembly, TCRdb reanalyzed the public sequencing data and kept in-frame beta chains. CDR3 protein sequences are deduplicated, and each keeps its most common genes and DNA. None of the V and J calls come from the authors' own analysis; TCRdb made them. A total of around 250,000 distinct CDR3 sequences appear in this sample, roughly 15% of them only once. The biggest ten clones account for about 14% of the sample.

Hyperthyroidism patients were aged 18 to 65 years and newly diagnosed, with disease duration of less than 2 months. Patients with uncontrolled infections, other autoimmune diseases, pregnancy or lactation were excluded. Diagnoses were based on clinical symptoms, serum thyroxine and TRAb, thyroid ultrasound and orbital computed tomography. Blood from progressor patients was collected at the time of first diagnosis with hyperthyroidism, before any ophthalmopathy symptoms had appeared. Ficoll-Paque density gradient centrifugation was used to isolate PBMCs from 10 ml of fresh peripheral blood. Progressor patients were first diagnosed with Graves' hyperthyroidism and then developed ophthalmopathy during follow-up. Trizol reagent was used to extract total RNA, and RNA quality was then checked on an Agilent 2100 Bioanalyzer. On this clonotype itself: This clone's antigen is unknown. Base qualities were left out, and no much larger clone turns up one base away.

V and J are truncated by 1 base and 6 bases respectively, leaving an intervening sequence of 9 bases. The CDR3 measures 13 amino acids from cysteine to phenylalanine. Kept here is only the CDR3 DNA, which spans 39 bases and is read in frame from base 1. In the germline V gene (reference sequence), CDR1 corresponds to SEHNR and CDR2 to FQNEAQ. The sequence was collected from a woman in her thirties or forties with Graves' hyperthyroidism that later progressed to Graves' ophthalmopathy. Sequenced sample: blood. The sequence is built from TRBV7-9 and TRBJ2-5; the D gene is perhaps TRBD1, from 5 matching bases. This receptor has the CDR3 CASSLEGWKTQYF. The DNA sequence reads TGTGCCAGCAGCTTAGAGGGGTGGAAGACCCAGTACTTC.